This T cell receptor beta chain stems from a study of patients and donors after allogeneic stem cell transplantation. TCRdb recomputed calls from the RT-PCR reads with MiXCR, one row per CDR3 protein. The repertoire holds 920,000 or so distinct CDR3 sequences, with roughly 18% as singletons. This clonotype turned up a few times. Material for sequencing was blood, either unsorted or a sorted T cell fraction (not recorded which). The receptor was isolated from a human donor who was either an allogeneic HSCT recipient or a stem cell or donor lymphocyte infusion donor (not recorded which). It is not recorded whose cells these are; they may come from a transplant donor.

DNA for the CDR3: TGTGCCAGCAGCCCACCAGGACAGGTGGTTAGGTACACTGAAGCTTTCTTT. It is translated as CASSPPGQVVRYTEAFF. This chain uses TRBV6-1 with TRBJ1-1; 7 bases are a match to TRBD1. This CDR3 is built from 17 residues. The junction had 16 bases not matched to a gene; V was cut back by 6 bases and J by 3 bases. CDR1 is MNHNS, CDR2 SASEGT, per germline.